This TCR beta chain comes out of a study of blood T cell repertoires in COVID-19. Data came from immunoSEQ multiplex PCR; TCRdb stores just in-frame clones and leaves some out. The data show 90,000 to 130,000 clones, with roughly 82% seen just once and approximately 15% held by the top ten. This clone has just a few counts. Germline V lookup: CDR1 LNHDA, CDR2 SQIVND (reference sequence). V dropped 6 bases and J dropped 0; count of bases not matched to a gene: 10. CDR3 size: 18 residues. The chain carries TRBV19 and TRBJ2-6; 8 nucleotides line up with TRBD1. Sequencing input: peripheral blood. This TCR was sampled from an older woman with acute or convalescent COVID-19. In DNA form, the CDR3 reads TGTGCCAGTAGGCTTGGGACAGGCACGTCCTCTGGGGCCAACGTCCTGACTTTC. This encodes CASRLGTGTSSGANVLTF.